The text below deals with one TCR beta chain. No antigen is known for it. The length of the CDR3 is 15 residues. Germline-derived CDR1 and CDR2 are SGHAT and FQNNGV. Trimming removed 5 bases at V and 1 base at J, with 14 bases between. This specimen comes from a study of CD8 T cells in ankylosing spondylitis. General study findings and limits: Apparently characteristic of ankylosing spondylitis blood was a TCR beta motif (eight highly homologous variants). A CD8+ phenotype characterized the disease-linked clones, which were relatively rare in peripheral blood. Disease-linked clones reportedly showed significant enrichment in matched ankylosing spondylitis synovial fluid. In synovial fluid and blood from reactive arthritis, some motif variants were previously reported.

Quantitative barcoded 5'-RACE was used to prepare TCR beta libraries. TCRdb reprocessed the 5' RACE reads via MiXCR and lists one record per CDR3 protein. The sample has roughly 470,000 distinct CDR3 sequences; more than 25% are singletons. Sequencing used blood, either unsorted or a sorted T cell fraction (not recorded which). The V and J genes are TRBV11-2 and TRBJ1-1; D gene uncertain. This receptor was taken from a male donor with ankylosing spondylitis. The DNA for the CDR3 is TGTGCCAGCAGCCTTCAGTACCTACGGAACACTGAAGCTTTCTTT. This gives the protein CASSLQYLRNTEAFF. The full variable domain, with the rest looked up from reference TRBV11-2 and TRBJ1-1, is EAGVAQSPRYKIIEKRQSVAFWCNPISGHATLYWYQQILGQGPKLLIQFQNNGVVDDSQLPKDRFSAERLKGVDSTLKIQPAKLEDSAVYLCASSLQYLRNTEAFFGQGTRLTVV.